This T cell receptor (beta chain) was identified during a study of CD8 T cells in Susac syndrome (dated by TCRdb to between 2018 and 2021). For the wider study: Of the Susac syndrome patients who were sequenced, fewer than ten were in clinical remission while six had clinically active disease. At blood withdrawal, Susac syndrome patients were therapy-naive, treated with corticosteroids (with IVIg additionally given to some), or treated with IVIg alone. The clonality of the CD8+ T cell repertoire was compared across approximately eleven healthy donors, about 14 Susac syndrome patients and about 16 multiple sclerosis patients. Whether CD8+ T cell activation and differentiation in Susac syndrome was antigen driven was tested using repertoire sequencing.

Including cysteine and phenylalanine, the CDR3 has 15 amino acids. Only the CDR3 portion is preserved as DNA: 45 bases, with reading frame beginning at the first base. In the germline V gene, CDR1 corresponds to SGHAT and CDR2 to FQNNGV. The V end gives up 6 bases and the J end 5 bases, leaving 9 bases in the junction not matched to a gene. General conclusions and limits of the study: Susac syndrome CD8+ repertoires showed clonal expansion, highest in CD8+ TEMRA cells and greater in clinically active than remitting patients. The number of individuals in the TCR sequencing and HLA analysis was recognized as being relatively small. Looking at Susac-specific public clones, the researchers identified around 15 in the total CD8+ repertoire and about 5 in the CD8+ TEMRA repertoire.

Peripheral blood CD8+ and CD4+ T cells from healthy donors, Susac syndrome patients and multiple sclerosis patients were profiled by high-throughput TCR beta sequencing. Susac syndrome patients met recently defined diagnostic criteria for definite or probable disease. Bulk CD8+ and CD4+ T cells were purified by magnetic negative isolation, whereas CD8+ TEMRA cells were enriched by FACS. Blood was drawn into EDTA tubes, processed within 24 hours, and PBMCs were isolated by density gradient centrifugation. PBMCs intended for TCR sequencing were cryopreserved in liquid nitrogen and were subsequently thawed in a 37 degrees C water bath. The sorted or isolated CD4+, CD8+ and CD8+ TEMRA cells had a purity of 90% or higher. Worth noting for this clonotype: It lacks a known antigen. No per-base quality is available; no much larger clone lies one base away.

RNA was extracted using the RNeasy kit, and roughly 0.5 to 1 ug of the RNA was reverse transcribed with random hexamers. The immunoSEQ multiplex PCR assay, which covers 54 Vbeta and 13 Jbeta segments, was used to amplify TCR beta CDR3 regions. Bias from PCR amplification was corrected by using a synthetic template baseline for primer optimization and for computational correction. Concerning the study's data processing: Only productive sequences were kept, with reads annotated to V, D and J genes according to IMGT and analyzed in immunoSEQ Analyzer. Clonality was computed as one minus Shannon entropy normalized by log2 of the number of productive unique sequences. Public and private clones were assessed among the 100 most prevalent clones of each patient and control. Clones were defined as Susac-specific when absent from the healthy and MS cohorts, from about 1,100 published viral clones and from other ImmuneACCESS disease sequences. TCRdb handled the public reads itself, with Q25 trimming in fastp and clone calling in MiXCR, and kept productive beta chains. Each entry merges the rows of one CDR3 protein and shows their most common DNA and genes. TCRdb's processing, not the authors', yielded these V and J calls. In all, the sample holds over 80,000 distinct CDR3 sequences, and 85% to 95% of those were seen once. The top ten clonotypes cover approximately 0.94% of the sample.

The origin of this receptor is a human donor with Susac syndrome. The rearrangement joined TRBV11-2 to TRBJ2-3, with 9 central nucleotides matching TRBD2. The sequenced material came from CD8+ T cells from PBMCs. The CDR3 in this case is CASSPLAGMGDTQYF. The DNA sequence follows: TGTGCCAGCAGTCCGCTAGCGGGAATGGGAGATACGCAGTATTTT.